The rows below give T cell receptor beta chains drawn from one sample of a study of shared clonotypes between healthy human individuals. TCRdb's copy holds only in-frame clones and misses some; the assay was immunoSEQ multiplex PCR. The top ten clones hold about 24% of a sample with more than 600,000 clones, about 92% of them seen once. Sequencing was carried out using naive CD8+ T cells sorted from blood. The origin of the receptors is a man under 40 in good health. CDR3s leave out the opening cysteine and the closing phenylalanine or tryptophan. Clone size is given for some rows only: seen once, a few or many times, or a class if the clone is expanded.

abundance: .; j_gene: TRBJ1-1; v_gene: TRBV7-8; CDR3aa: ASSPTGGTPAF
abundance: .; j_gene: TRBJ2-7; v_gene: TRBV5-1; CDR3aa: ASSSAGVYEQY
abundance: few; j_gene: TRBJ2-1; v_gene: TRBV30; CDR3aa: AWSPADEQF
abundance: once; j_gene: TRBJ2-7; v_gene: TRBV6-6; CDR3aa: ASTKGGTYEQY
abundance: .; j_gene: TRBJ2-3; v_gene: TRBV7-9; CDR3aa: ASSKGQGADTQY
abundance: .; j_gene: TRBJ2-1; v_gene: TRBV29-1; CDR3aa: SVPADRGFWNEQF
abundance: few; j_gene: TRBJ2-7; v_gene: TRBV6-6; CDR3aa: ASSYGLYYEQY
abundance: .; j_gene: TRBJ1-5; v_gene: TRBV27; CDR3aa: ASSTQGAPPNQPQH
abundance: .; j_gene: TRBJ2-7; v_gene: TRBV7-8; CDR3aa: ASSPGPLGEYEQY
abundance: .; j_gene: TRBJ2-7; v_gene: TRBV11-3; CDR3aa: ASSWARQY
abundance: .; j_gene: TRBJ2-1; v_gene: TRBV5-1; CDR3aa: ASSLGTLGYNEQF
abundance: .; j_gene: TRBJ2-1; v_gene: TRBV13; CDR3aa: ASSLVAGGPSNEQF
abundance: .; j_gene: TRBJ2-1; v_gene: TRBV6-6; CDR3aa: ASSYSGVGNEQF
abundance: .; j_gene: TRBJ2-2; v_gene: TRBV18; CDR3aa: ASSPVGLHNAANTGELF
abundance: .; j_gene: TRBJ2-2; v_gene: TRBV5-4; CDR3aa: ASSSRIANTGELF
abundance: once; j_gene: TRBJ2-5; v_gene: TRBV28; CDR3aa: ASSSPLAGGRETQY
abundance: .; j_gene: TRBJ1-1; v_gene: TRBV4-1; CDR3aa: ASSLGQGSQAF
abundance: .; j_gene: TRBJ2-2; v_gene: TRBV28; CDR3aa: ASSPPFRDTTGELF
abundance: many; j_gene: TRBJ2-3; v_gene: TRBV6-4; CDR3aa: ASSPGTSDTDTQY
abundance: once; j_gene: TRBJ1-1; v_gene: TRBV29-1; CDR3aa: SVDGGFTEAF
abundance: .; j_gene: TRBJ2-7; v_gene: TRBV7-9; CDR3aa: ASSSSWEQY
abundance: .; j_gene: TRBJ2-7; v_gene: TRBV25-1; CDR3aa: ASSEYLGYEQY
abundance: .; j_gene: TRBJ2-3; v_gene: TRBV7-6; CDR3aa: ASSFGGQAADTQY
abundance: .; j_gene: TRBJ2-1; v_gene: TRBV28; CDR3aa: ASSFGTSGIREQF
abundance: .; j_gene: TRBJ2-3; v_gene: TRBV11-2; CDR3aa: ASSHLAGGPSNDTQY
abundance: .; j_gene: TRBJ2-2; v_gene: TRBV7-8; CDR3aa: ASSPRAGTGQQGTQFGELF
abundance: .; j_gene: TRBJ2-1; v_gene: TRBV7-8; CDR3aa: ASSLKVSGSINEQF
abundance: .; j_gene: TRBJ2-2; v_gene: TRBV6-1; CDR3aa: ASSGLADRIYTGELF
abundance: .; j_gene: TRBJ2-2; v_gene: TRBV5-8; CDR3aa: ASSLSGGTGTGELF
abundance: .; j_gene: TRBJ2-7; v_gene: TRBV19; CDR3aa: ASSFTRDPTYEQY
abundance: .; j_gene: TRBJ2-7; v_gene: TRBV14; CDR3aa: ASAAGTYEQY
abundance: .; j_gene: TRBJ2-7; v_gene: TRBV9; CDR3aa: ASSVDPQGSYEQY
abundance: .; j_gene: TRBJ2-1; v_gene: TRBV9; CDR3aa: ASSWGDNSYNEQF
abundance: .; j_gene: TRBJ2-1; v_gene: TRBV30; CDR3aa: AWSLGDVYNEQF
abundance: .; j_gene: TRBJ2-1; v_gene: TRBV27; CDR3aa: ASAGRYNEQF
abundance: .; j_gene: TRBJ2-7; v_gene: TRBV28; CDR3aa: ASSLPGTTASYEQY
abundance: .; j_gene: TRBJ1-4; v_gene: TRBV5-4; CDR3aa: ASSASGTSNEKLF
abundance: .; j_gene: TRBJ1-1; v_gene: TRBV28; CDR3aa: ASRSGTGNTEAF
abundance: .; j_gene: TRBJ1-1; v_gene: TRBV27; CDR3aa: ASSLESDWGYTEAF
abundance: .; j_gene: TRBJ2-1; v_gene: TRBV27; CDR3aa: ASSLNQGQDEQF
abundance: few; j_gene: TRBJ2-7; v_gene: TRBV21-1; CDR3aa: ASSKGRSLYEQY
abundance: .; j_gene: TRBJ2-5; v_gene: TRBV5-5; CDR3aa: ASSFGTGKETQY
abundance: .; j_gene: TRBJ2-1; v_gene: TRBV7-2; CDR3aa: ASSLMRYNEQF
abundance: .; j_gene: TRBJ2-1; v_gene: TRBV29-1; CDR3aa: SVEWMGVSSYNEQF